The 10 T cell receptor beta chains below were found in one sample sequenced in a study of blood T cell dynamics during melanoma immunotherapy. TCRdb's copy holds only in-frame clones and misses some; the assay was immunoSEQ multiplex PCR. The data hold 17,000 or so clones, with about 80% observed a single time. This sample's time point: pre-treatment baseline. Source: blood, taken from a patient treated with checkpoint blockade. The source of these receptors is a human donor with melanoma.

This clone was recorded once. The V call is TRBV19, the J call TRBJ2-7; a possible D gene is TRBD2 (5 bases). The CDR3 covers 14 residues. Between the trimmed V and J ends, which lost 5 bases and 6 bases, there was a span of 17 bases. The germline V gene has CDR1 LNHDA and CDR2 SQIVND (reference sequence). CDR3: CASSPRMRGREQYF. CDR3 DNA: TGTGCCAGTAGTCCACGGATGCGAGGGCGCGAGCAGTACTTC.

V gene TRBV27 combines with J gene TRBJ2-1, with 11 bases identical to TRBD2. The CDR3 covers 15 residues. V lost 3 bases and J lost 4; bases outside the gene matches: 2. Germline-derived CDR1 and CDR2 are MNHEY and SMNVEV (reference sequence). CDR3: CASSFRTSGYNEQFF. The CDR3 nucleotides read TGTGCCAGCAGTTTCCGGACTAGCGGGTACAATGAGCAGTTCTTC.

The genes are TRBV6-5 and TRBJ2-3, with TRBD1 as a possible D gene (6 bases). Germline CDR1 and CDR2: MNHEY and SVGAGI. V dropped 6 bases and J dropped 1 base, with 14 bases sitting between them. The CDR3 loop spans 15 amino acids. CDR3 loop: CASRLRGIGTDTQYF. The CDR3 DNA reads TGTGCCAGCAGATTAAGGGGGATCGGCACAGATACGCAGTATTTT.

The chain combines TRBV28 with TRBJ2-7; TRBD2 agrees at 9 bases. CDR3 length: 13 amino acids. CDR1 MDHEN and CDR2 SYDVKM come from the germline V gene. V was pared by 7 bases and J by 12 bases, with 13 bases of the junction left unmatched. As DNA, the CDR3 is TGTGCCAGCACCCCACCGGGACTAGCCGATATGTACTTC. This sequence encodes CASTPPGLADMYF.

DNA of the CDR3: TGTGCCAGCAGCGCTCAGGGGGGCCTCAGGCGGGAATTGAGCACAGATACGCAGTATTTT. It codes for CASSAQGGLRRELSTDTQYF. V and J are TRBV7-3 and TRBJ2-3, with a possible D match to TRBD1 (7 bases). This CDR3 region has 20 residues. Trimming cost V 5 bases and J 0 bases, with 27 bases left between them. Germline CDR1 SGHTA, CDR2 FQGTGA. The full variable domain, completed using reference TRBV7-3 and TRBJ2-3, is GAGVSQTPSNKVTEKGKYVELRCDPISGHTALYWYRQSLGQGPEFLIYFQGTGAADDSGLPNDRFFAVRPEGSVSTLKIQRTERGDSAVYLCASSAQGGLRRELSTDTQYFGPGTRLTVL.

The chain is built from TRBV21-1 and TRBJ2-3; TRBD2, the D gene given by the table, was not confirmed from the DNA. TRBV21-1 constitutes a pseudogene. The CDR3 spans 16 residues. CDR3 residues: CASSKVWREGTDTQYF. The DNA for the CDR3 is TGTGCCAGCAGCAAAGTGTGGCGGGAGGGTACAGATACGCAGTATTTT.

The table lists this clone with a few counts. This chain uses TRBV29-1 with TRBJ1-1; TRBD1 matches at 11 bases. The CDR3 runs 15 residues. J lost 2 bases, V lost 6 bases, and 8 bases had no gene match. CDR1 is SQVTM and CDR2 is ANQGSEA in the germline V gene. The CDR3 here is CSVAGTGGGNTEAFF. CDR3 DNA: TGCAGCGTCGCTGGGACAGGGGGAGGAAACACTGAAGCTTTCTTT.

This clone was observed a handful of times. The chain uses TRBV2 and TRBJ1-1; D is possibly TRBD1 (5 bases). V was pared by 4 bases and J by 4 bases, with 19 bases between. Germline CDR1 reads SNHLY; CDR2 reads FYNNEI. The CDR3 contains 16 residues. The CDR3 DNA reads TGTGCCAGCAGTGGAAGTGGGGTGATCGGGGGCACTGAAGCTTTCTTT. Protein sequence: CASSGSGVIGGTEAFF. Full variable domain (rest looked up from reference TRBV2 and TRBJ1-1): EPEVTQTPSHQVTQMGQEVILRCVPISNHLYFYWYRQILGQKVEFLVSFYNNEISEKSEIFDDQFSVERPDGSNFTLKIRSTKLEDSAMYFCASSGSGVIGGTEAFFGQGTRLTVV.

V and J are TRBV28 and TRBJ1-1, with D hard to call. Germline V gene data show CDR1 as MDHEN and CDR2 as SYDVKM. V lost 6 bases and J 4 bases, leaving 9 bases between the germline ends. CDR3 length equals 12 residues. Here the CDR3 DNA reads TGTGCCAGCAGACAGTCTCCCACTGAAGCTTTCTTT. Translated: CASRQSPTEAFF. Full variable domain (remainder filled in from reference TRBV28 and TRBJ1-1): DVKVTQSSRYLVKRTGEKVFLECVQDMDHENMFWYRQDPGLGLRLIYFSYDVKMKEKGDIPEGYSVSREKKERFSLILESASTNQTSMYLCASRQSPTEAFFGQGTRLTVV.

V usage is TRBV5-5 and J usage is TRBJ1-2, with TRBD1 identical over 8 bases. CDR1 SGHKS and CDR2 YYEKEE come from the germline V gene (reference sequence). Trimming at V came to 0 bases and at J to 6 bases, leaving 16 bases not matched to a gene. This CDR3 has 18 residues. The CDR3 here is CASSLAALDRESVDGYTF. CDR3 nucleotides: TGTGCCAGCAGCTTGGCCGCGCTGGACAGGGAATCTGTTGATGGCTACACCTTC.